This T cell receptor (beta chain) was sequenced in a study of blood T cell repertoires in COVID-19. Study overall: Samples taken during acute and convalescent COVID-19 were collected in the United States, Italy and Spain. The analysed material was cDNA or gDNA that came from T cells, B-cell-depleted T cells, or PBMCs.

V lost 3 bases to trimming and J lost 5 bases; unmatched junction nucleotides: 8. In germline, CDR1 is SGDLS, CDR2 YYNGEE. The CDR3 contains 18 residues. In the study's own analysis: Estimated nucleated cell counts came from reference gene primer amplification. Method: immunoSEQ multiplex PCR; TCRdb's copy keeps in-frame clones and lacks some. D and trimming were read from the DNA, whereas the V and J calls and clone size are those reported in that table. The sample records some 62,000 clones, 86% being singletons. The sequenced sample was peripheral blood. The chain has TRBV9 and TRBJ2-2, with 15 nucleotides matching TRBD2. This TCR was recovered from a woman aged 80 or older with acute or convalescent COVID-19. CDR3 bases: TGTGCCAGCAGCGGATTGGGACTAGCGGGAGGAAGGACCGGGGAGCTGTTTTTT. It translates to CASSGLGLAGGRTGELFF.